The clone carrying this TCR beta chain showed up many times. What it binds is not known. MiXCR was run by TCRdb on the RACE reads, yielding one entry per CDR3 protein. This table has about 120,000 distinct CDR3 sequences, about 13% appearing once. The entry originates in a study of human T cells and chemical hapten exposure. Turning to the study itself: Alopecia areata, totalis or universalis was found in mostly female patients.

The study's findings and limits: Since the donors had alopecia, their immune response may not be the same as that of healthy people. Relative to control repertoires, expanded TCRs gave rise to significantly more large CDR3 similarity clusters.

This CDR3 has 11 amino acids. The V and J ends lost 3 bases and 4 bases respectively, with 3 bases between them. This sample's time point: pre-sensitization, week 0. As to treatment: therapeutic diphenylcyclopropenone sensitization with weekly scalp DPC. Every donor had alopecia and was 18 to 70 years old; all were suitable for DPC. This rearrangement joins TRBV12-3 or TRBV12-4 to TRBJ2-5; D not resolved. Sequencing used whole blood, obtained in connection with sensitization to the hapten diphenylcyclopropenone (DPC). The origin of this receptor is a woman younger than 35 with alopecia areata. Some clones in this sample may be carry-over from other donors' samples. The CDR3 here is CASSFRETQYF. In DNA form, the CDR3 reads TGTGCCAGCAGTTTCCGAGAGACCCAGTACTTC.